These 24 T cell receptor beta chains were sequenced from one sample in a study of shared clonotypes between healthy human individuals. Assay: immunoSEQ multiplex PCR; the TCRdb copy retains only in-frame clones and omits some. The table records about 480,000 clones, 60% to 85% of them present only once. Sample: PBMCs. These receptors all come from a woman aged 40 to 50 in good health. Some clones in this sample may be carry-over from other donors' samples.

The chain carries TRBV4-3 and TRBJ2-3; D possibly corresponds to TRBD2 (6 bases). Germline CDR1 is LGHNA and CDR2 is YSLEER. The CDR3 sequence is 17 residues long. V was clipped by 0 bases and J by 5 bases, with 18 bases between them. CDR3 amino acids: CASSQDPGATWVDTQYF. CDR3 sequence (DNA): TGCGCCAGCAGCCAAGATCCGGGAGCTACCTGGGTAGATACGCAGTATTTT.

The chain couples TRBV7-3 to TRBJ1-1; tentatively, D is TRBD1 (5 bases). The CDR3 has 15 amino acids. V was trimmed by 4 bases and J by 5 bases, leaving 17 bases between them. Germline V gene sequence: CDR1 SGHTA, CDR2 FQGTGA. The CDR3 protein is CASSSGGPEGTEAFF. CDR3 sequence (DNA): TGTGCCAGCAGCTCAGGAGGCCCCGAGGGGACTGAAGCTTTCTTT.

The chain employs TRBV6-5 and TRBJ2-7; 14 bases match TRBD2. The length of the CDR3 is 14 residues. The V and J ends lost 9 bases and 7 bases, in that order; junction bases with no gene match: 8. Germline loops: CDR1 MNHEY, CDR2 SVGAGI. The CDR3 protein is CASWTSGRSGEQYF. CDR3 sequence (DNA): TGTGCCAGTTGGACTAGCGGGAGGTCGGGAGAGCAGTACTTC.

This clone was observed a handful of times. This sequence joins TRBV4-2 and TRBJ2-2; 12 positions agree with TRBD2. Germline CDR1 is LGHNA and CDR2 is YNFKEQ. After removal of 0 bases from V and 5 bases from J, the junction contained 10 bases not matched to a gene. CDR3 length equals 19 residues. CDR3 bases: TGTGCCAGCAGCCAAGATAATCTAGCGGGAGGGGAACAAACCGGGGAGCTGTTTTTT. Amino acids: CASSQDNLAGGEQTGELFF.

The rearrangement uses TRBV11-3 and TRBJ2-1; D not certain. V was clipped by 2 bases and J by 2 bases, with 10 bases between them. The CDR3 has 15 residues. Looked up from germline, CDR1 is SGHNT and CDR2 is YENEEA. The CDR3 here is CASSLYGGTYNEQFF. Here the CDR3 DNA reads TGTGCCAGCAGCTTATATGGTGGTACCTACAATGAGCAGTTCTTC.

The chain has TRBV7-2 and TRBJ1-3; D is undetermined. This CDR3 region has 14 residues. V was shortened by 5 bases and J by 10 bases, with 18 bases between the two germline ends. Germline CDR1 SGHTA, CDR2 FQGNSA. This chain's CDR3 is CASSLGGTALTIYF. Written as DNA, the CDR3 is TGTGCCAGCAGCCTAGGAGGAACAGCGTTGACCATATATTTT.

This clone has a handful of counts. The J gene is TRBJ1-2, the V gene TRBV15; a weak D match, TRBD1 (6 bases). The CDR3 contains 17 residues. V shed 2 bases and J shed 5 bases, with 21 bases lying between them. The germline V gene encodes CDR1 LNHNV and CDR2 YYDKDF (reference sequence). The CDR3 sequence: CATSRKYTDSGRYGYTF. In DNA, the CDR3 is TGTGCCACCAGCAGAAAATACACGGACAGTGGCAGGTATGGCTACACCTTC.

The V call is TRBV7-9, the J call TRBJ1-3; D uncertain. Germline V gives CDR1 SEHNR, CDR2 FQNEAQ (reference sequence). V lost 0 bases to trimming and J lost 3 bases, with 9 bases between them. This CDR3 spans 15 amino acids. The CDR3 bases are TGTGCCAGCAGCTTAGCCCCTCCCCGTGGAAACACCATATATTTT. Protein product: CASSLAPPRGNTIYF.

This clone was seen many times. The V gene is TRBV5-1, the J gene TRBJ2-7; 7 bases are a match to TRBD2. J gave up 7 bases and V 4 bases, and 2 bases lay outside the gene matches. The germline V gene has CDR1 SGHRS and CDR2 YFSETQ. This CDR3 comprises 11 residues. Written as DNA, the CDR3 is TGCGCCAGCAGCGCAGCGGGGGAGCAGTACTTC. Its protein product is CASSAAGEQYF.

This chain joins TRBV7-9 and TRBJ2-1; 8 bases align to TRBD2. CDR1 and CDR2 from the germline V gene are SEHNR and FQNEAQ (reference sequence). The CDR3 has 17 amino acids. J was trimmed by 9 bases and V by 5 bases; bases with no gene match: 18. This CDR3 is CASSPPLGAGGWGEQFF. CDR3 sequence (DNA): TGTGCCAGCAGCCCCCCCCTGGGGGCGGGGGGCTGGGGTGAGCAGTTCTTC.

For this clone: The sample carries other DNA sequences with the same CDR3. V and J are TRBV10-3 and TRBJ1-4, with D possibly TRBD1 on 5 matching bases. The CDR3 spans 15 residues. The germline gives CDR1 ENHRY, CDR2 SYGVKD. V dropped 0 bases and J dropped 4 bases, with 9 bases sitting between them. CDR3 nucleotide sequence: TGTGCCATCAGTGAGTCGAGAGGGGTTAATGAAAAACTGTTTTTT. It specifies CAISESRGVNEKLFF.

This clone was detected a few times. The CDR3 region has the DNA TGTGCCAGCAGGGAGGATGCTTCAGATACGCAGTATTTT. Translated: CASREDASDTQYF. The chain has TRBV2 and TRBJ2-3, with a possible D match to TRBD2 (5 bases). This CDR3 is built from 13 residues. The V end lost 6 bases, the J end lost 4 bases, and 11 bases lay between the germline ends. CDR1 and CDR2 from the germline V gene are SNHLY and FYNNEI.

The CDR3 is CASSWHTYEQYF. For the CDR3, the DNA is TGTGCCAGCAGTTGGCATACCTACGAGCAGTACTTC. The rearrangement joins TRBV28 to TRBJ2-7; D is uncertain. The germline V and J ends were trimmed by 4 bases and 2 bases, with 6 bases remaining between them. The CDR3 has 12 residues. The germline V gene has CDR1 MDHEN and CDR2 SYDVKM.

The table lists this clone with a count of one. The DNA of the CDR3 is TGCGCCAGCAGCTCGACTACAGGTTACAATGAGCAGTTCTTC. Protein sequence: CASSSTTGYNEQFF. The V gene is TRBV5-1, the J gene TRBJ2-1; the D gene could be TRBD1 or TRBD2 (5 bases each). Trimming pared 3 bases from V and 4 bases from J, leaving 11 bases between. CDR3 length: 14 residues. The germline V gene has CDR1 SGHRS and CDR2 YFSETQ.

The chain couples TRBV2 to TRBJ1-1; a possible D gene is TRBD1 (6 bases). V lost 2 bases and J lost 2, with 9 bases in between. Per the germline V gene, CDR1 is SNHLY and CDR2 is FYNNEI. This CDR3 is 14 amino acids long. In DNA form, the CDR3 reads TGTGCCAGCAGTGAATGGGGGGCAAACACTGAAGCTTTCTTT. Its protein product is CASSEWGANTEAFF.

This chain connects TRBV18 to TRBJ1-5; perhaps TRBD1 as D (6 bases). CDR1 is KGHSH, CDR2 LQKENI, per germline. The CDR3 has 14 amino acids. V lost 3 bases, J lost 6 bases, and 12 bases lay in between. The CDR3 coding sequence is TGTGCCAGCTCACCGGGAGGGGGAAGTCAGCCCCAGCATTTT. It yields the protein CASSPGGGSQPQHF.

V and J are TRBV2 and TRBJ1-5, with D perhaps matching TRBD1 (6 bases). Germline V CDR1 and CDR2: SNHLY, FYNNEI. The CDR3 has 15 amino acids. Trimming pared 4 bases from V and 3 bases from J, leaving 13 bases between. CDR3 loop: CASSAQGPNNQPQHF. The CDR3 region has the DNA TGTGCCAGCAGTGCACAGGGTCCCAACAATCAGCCCCAGCATTTT.

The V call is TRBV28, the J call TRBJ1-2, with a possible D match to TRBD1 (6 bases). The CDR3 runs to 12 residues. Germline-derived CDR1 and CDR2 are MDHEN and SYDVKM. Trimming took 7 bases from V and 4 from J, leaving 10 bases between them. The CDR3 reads CASKTGSYGYTF. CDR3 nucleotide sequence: TGTGCCAGCAAAACAGGGTCCTATGGCTACACCTTC.

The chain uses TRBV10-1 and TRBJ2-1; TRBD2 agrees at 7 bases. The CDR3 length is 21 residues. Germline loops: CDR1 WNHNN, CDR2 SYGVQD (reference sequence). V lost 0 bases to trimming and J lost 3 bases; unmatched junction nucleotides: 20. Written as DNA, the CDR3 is TGCGCCAGCAGTGAGTCGGTTCTGGCCGTGGGGAGGGAGGGTATCTACAATGAGCAGTTCTTC. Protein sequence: CASSESVLAVGREGIYNEQFF.

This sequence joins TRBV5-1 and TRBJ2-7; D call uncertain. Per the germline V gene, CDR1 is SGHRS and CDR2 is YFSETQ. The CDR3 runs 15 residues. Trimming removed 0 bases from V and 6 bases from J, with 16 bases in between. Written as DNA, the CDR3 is TGCGCCAGCAGCTTGGGGGTACTGACGACCTCCGAGCAGTACTTC. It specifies CASSLGVLTTSEQYF.

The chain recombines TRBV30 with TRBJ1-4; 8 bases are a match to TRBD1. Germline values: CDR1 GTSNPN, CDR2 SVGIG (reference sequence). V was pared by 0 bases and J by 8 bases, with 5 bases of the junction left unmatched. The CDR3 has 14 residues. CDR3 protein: CAWSVRQGWEKLFF. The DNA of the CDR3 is TGTGCCTGGAGTGTAAGACAGGGGTGGGAAAAACTGTTTTTT.

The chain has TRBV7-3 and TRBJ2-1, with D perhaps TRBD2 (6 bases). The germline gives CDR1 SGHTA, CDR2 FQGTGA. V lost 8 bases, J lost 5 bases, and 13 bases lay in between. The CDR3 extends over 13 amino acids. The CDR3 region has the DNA TGTGCCAGCGGTAAGGACTATAACAATGAGCAGTTCTTC. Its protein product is CASGKDYNNEQFF.

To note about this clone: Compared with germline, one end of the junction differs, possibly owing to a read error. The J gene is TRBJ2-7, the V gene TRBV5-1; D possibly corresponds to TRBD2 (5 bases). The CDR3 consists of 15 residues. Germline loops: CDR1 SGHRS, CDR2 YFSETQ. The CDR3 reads CASSLGGALSDEQYF. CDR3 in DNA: TGCGCCAGCAGCTTGGGGGGAGCGCTCTCCGACGAGCAGTACTTC.

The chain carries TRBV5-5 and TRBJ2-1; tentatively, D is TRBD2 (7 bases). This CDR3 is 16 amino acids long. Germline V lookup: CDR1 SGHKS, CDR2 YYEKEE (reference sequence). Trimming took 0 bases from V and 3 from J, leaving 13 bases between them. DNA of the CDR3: TGTGCCAGCAGCTTGGAAGCCGGGGGGCACTACAATGAGCAGTTCTTC. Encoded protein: CASSLEAGGHYNEQFF.